These 30 T cell receptor beta chains originate from one sample sequenced in a study of cytomegalovirus exposure and HLA in healthy donors. The PCR used 60 Vbeta and 13 Jbeta primers. Measured with immunoSEQ multiplex PCR; TCRdb has only the in-frame clones, and not every one. The sample lists 75,000 to 80,000 clones, roughly 70% seen once, with just under 5% in the top ten. Sample: PBMCs. Every receptor here comes from a man aged 60 to 69 in good health and CMV-seropositive.

The CDR3 DNA reads as TGTGCCAGCAGTGAGGGGACAGACACCGGGGAGCTGTTTTTT. It specifies CASSEGTDTGELFF. The chain joins TRBV6-4 to TRBJ2-2; 7 bases are a match to TRBD1. V lost 3 bases, J lost 3 bases, and 1 base stayed unmatched. Germline V gives CDR1 MRHNA, CDR2 SNTAGT. CDR3 size: 14 residues.

A few counts support this clone. The genes are TRBV5-6 and TRBJ1-2; no clear D. The CDR3 loop spans 12 amino acids. Trimming pared 4 bases from V and 8 bases from J, leaving 12 bases between. Per germline, CDR1 SGHDT and CDR2 YYEEEE. The CDR3 loop is CASSPGRCGYTF. CDR3 DNA sequence: TGTGCCAGCAGCCCCGGTCGGTGCGGCTACACCTTC.

There are a few counts of this clone. The gene calls are TRBV28 and TRBJ2-7; tentative D call: TRBD2 (5 bases). Germline lookup yields CDR1 MDHEN and CDR2 SYDVKM. The V end lost 2 bases, the J end lost 2 bases, and 10 bases lay between the germline ends. The CDR3 loop spans 14 amino acids. CDR3 region: CASSLDGNAYEQYF. In DNA form, the CDR3 reads TGTGCCAGCAGTTTAGACGGGAATGCCTACGAGCAGTACTTC.

This chain uses TRBV5-4 with TRBJ2-7, with TRBD1 matching 8 bases. The CDR3 extends over 14 amino acids. Germline CDR1 is SGHNT and CDR2 is YYREEE (reference sequence). V dropped 0 bases and J dropped 5; count of bases not matched to a gene: 4. The CDR3 loop reads CASSLGQGANEQYF. The CDR3 bases are TGTGCCAGCAGCTTGGGTCAGGGGGCGAACGAGCAGTACTTC.

The chain employs TRBV9 and TRBJ1-4; 7 bases are a match to TRBD1. Unmatched junction bases numbered 4, after V lost 0 bases and J lost 5 bases. CDR1 is SGDLS, CDR2 YYNGEE, per germline. The CDR3 covers 15 residues. The CDR3: CASSVEQGRNEKLFF. CDR3 nucleotide sequence: TGTGCCAGCAGCGTAGAACAGGGGAGGAATGAAAAACTGTTTTTT.

V and J are TRBV25-1 and TRBJ1-2, with 8 bases fitting TRBD1. The V gene's germline CDR1 is MGHDK and CDR2 SYGVNS. J lost 4 bases, V lost 3 bases, and 10 bases had no gene match. The CDR3 totals 16 residues. CDR3 nucleotides: TGTGCCAGCAGTGAGCCAGGGACAGGCTCCACCTATGGCTACACCTTC. It yields the protein CASSEPGTGSTYGYTF.

The chain carries TRBV4-3 and TRBJ2-3; 7 bases are shared with TRBD1. Germline CDR1 reads LGHNA; CDR2 reads YSLEER. CDR3 size: 16 residues. With 1 base clipped from V and 4 bases from J, the junction kept 8 bases outside the gene matches. The chain's CDR3 is CASSQGGTTGPDTQYF. As DNA, the CDR3 is TGCGCCAGCAGCCAAGGCGGAACGACAGGGCCAGATACGCAGTATTTT.

The gene calls are TRBV6-5 and TRBJ2-2, with 9 bases identical to TRBD2. The CDR3 spans 15 residues. The V and J ends lost 5 bases and 10 bases, in that order; junction bases with no gene match: 11. The germline CDR1 and CDR2 sequences are MNHEY and SVGAGI. The CDR3 nucleotides read TGTGCCAGCAGTGTCCCGGCGGGGGGGCCGGAGGAGCTGTTTTTT. Translation gives CASSVPAGGPEELFF.

The CDR3 DNA reads TGTGCCACCAGCAGCGTCCGGACTAGTGGCCATGAGCAGTTCTTC. Its protein product is CATSSVRTSGHEQFF. The chain has TRBV15 and TRBJ2-1, with TRBD2 identical over 7 bases. After removal of 3 bases from V and 8 bases from J, the junction contained 10 bases not matched to a gene. Germline CDR1 LNHNV, CDR2 YYDKDF (reference sequence). This CDR3 contains 15 residues.

This chain uses TRBV11-2 with TRBJ1-1; 9 nucleotides match TRBD1. Losses at the gene ends were 1 base for V and 0 bases for J; bases not matched to a gene: 3. The CDR3 length is 16 residues. Germline assignment: CDR1 SGHAT and CDR2 FQNNGV. CDR3 in amino acids: CASSLAGTGMNTEAFF. CDR3 coding DNA: TGTGCCAGCAGCTTAGCCGGGACAGGGATGAACACTGAAGCTTTCTTT. The variable domain in full, completed from reference TRBV11-2 and TRBJ1-1, reads EAGVAQSPRYKIIEKRQSVAFWCNPISGHATLYWYQQILGQGPKLLIQFQNNGVVDDSQLPKDRFSAERLKGVDSTLKIQPAKLEDSAVYLCASSLAGTGMNTEAFFGQGTRLTVV.

The rearrangement links TRBV2 to TRBJ2-1, with D perhaps TRBD1 (6 bases). Germline CDR1 reads SNHLY; CDR2 reads FYNNEI. Trimming took 7 bases from V and 10 from J, leaving 11 bases between them. The CDR3 length is 11 residues. CDR3 nucleotide sequence: TGTGCCAGCAACATCGGGACAGAGCAGTTCTTC. It is translated as CASNIGTEQFF. Full variable domain (outside the CDR3, taken from reference TRBV2 and TRBJ2-1): EPEVTQTPSHQVTQMGQEVILRCVPISNHLYFYWYRQILGQKVEFLVSFYNNEISEKSEIFDDQFSVERPDGSNFTLKIRSTKLEDSAMYFCASNIGTEQFFGPGTRLTVL.

A single count supports this clone. The genes are TRBV2 and TRBJ1-5, with D unclear. Trimming pared 7 bases from V and 7 bases from J, leaving 14 bases between. The CDR3 runs to 13 residues. Germline V gives CDR1 SNHLY, CDR2 FYNNEI. The CDR3 sequence: CASNEEVGQPQHF. The CDR3 coding sequence is TGTGCCAGCAACGAAGAGGTTGGGCAGCCCCAGCATTTT.

This chain connects TRBV6-6 to TRBJ2-2; D possibly corresponds to TRBD1 (5 bases). The ends were cut back, 7 bases at V and 4 bases at J, with 10 bases in the middle. Looked up from germline, CDR1 is MNHNY and CDR2 is SVGAGI (reference sequence). The CDR3 length is 13 residues. CDR3 loop: CASTKRGTGELFF. In DNA, the CDR3 is TGTGCCAGCACCAAAAGGGGCACCGGGGAGCTGTTTTTT.

The CDR3 region is CASSARPGGSYEQYF. The CDR3 nucleotides read TGTGCCAGCAGCGCACGGCCCGGCGGTTCCTACGAGCAGTACTTC. The chain couples TRBV11-2 to TRBJ2-7; D ambiguous. V lost 5 bases and J lost 1, with 15 bases in between. CDR1 and CDR2 (germline): SGHAT, FQNNGV. The CDR3 consists of 15 residues.

The V call is TRBV30, the J call TRBJ2-7; tentative D call: TRBD1 (5 bases). From germline, CDR1 is GTSNPN and CDR2 SVGIG (reference sequence). Deletions cut 3 bases from V and 4 bases from J, with 16 bases between. There are 14 residues in the CDR3. CDR3 residues: CAWRTITRQYEQYF. The CDR3, as DNA: TGTGCCTGGAGGACCATCACACGACAGTACGAGCAGTACTTC.

The chain has TRBV28 and TRBJ2-1; D is unresolved. The CDR3 covers 13 residues. Germline CDR1 reads MDHEN; CDR2 reads SYDVKM. The V end was cut by 6 bases, the J end by 5 bases, with 11 bases between. This CDR3 reads CASSHGLNNEQFF. Here the CDR3 DNA reads TGTGCCAGCAGCCACGGTCTCAACAATGAGCAGTTCTTC. Variable domain in full (rest from reference TRBV28 and TRBJ2-1): DVKVTQSSRYLVKRTGEKVFLECVQDMDHENMFWYRQDPGLGLRLIYFSYDVKMKEKGDIPEGYSVSREKKERFSLILESASTNQTSMYLCASSHGLNNEQFFGPGTRLTVL.

The rearrangement links TRBV5-4 to TRBJ1-2; perhaps TRBD1 as D (6 bases). The CDR3 sequence is 16 residues long. The V and J ends lost 4 bases and 4 bases respectively, with 20 bases between them. Germline lookup yields CDR1 SGHNT and CDR2 YYREEE (reference sequence). The CDR3 protein is CASSTRPDRRFYGYTF. The CDR3 nucleotides read TGTGCCAGCAGCACAAGGCCCGACAGGCGATTCTATGGCTACACCTTC.

The CDR3 DNA reads TGTGCCAGCAGCCGAAGACAGGACAGGGCCTACAATGAGCAGTTCTTC. As protein: CASSRRQDRAYNEQFF. The chain links TRBV4-2 to TRBJ2-1, with 8 nucleotides matching TRBD1. The V and J ends lost 4 bases and 2 bases, in that order; junction bases with no gene match: 7. The germline V gene has CDR1 LGHNA and CDR2 YNFKEQ. This CDR3 has 16 amino acids.

The chain employs TRBV5-8 and TRBJ2-1, with D tentatively TRBD1 (6 bases). V dropped 2 bases and J dropped 2 bases, with 14 bases sitting between them. CDR1 and CDR2 from the germline V gene are SGHTS and YDEGEE. The CDR3 covers 16 residues. The CDR3 region has the DNA TGTGCCAGCAGCTTCTTCCAGGGGAGACCCTACAATGAGCAGTTCTTC. It codes for CASSFFQGRPYNEQFF. The whole variable domain, filled in from reference TRBV5-8 and TRBJ2-1, reads EAGVTQSPTHLIKTRGQQATLRCSPISGHTSVYWYQQALGLGLQFLLWYDEGEERNRGNFPPRFSGRQFPNYSSELNVNALELEDSALYLCASSFFQGRPYNEQFFGPGTRLTVL.

The V call is TRBV9, the J call TRBJ1-2; possibly TRBD1 for D (5 bases). This CDR3 is 15 amino acids long. The ends were cut back, 3 bases at V and 5 bases at J, with 17 bases in the middle. CDR1 is SGDLS and CDR2 is YYNGEE in the germline V gene. The CDR3 sequence is CASSAKGDRDYGYTF. DNA for the CDR3: TGTGCCAGCAGCGCGAAGGGCGACAGAGATTATGGCTACACCTTC.

The chain has TRBV10-3 and TRBJ2-7; 11 nucleotides align to TRBD2. This CDR3 has 16 amino acids. J was trimmed by 5 bases and V by 7 bases; bases with no gene match: 13. Germline loops: CDR1 ENHRY, CDR2 SYGVKD. Here the CDR3 DNA reads TGTGCCATCACATCCCCACTAGCGGGAGTTGCCAACGAGCAGTACTTC. As protein: CAITSPLAGVANEQYF.

The chain joins TRBV5-4 to TRBJ2-4; 8 positions match TRBD2. The CDR3 runs 20 residues. Germline V lookup: CDR1 SGHNT, CDR2 YYREEE (reference sequence). The junction had 22 bases not matched to a gene; V was cut back by 5 bases and J by 3 bases. This chain's CDR3 is CASSAGGGREIPMDKNIQYF. For the CDR3, the DNA is TGTGCCAGCAGTGCCGGGGGGGGACGGGAGATCCCAATGGACAAAAACATTCAGTACTTC.

The chain combines TRBV11-3 with TRBJ2-3; the match to TRBD2 covers 9 bases. This CDR3 has 17 amino acids. The germline gives CDR1 SGHNT, CDR2 YENEEA. The V segment lost 5 bases and the J segment 0 bases; nucleotides outside the gene matches: 9. This CDR3 reads CASSPRLAVPSTDTQYF. The CDR3 coding sequence is TGTGCCAGCAGCCCCAGACTAGCGGTACCTAGCACAGATACGCAGTATTTT.

The chain is built from TRBV19 and TRBJ1-1; no clear D gene. The CDR3 spans 13 residues. Germline loops: CDR1 LNHDA, CDR2 SQIVND (reference sequence). Trimming removed 8 bases from V and 5 bases from J, with 15 bases in between. Written as DNA, the CDR3 is TGTGCCAGTGGGCGGACGGGGTCTACTGAAGCTTTCTTT. Translation gives CASGRTGSTEAFF.

V is TRBV19 and J is TRBJ2-5; D possibly corresponds to TRBD2 (6 bases). The V gene's germline CDR1 is LNHDA and CDR2 SQIVND (reference sequence). Trimming removed 9 bases from V and 2 bases from J, with 16 bases in between. The CDR3 runs to 14 residues. The CDR3 loop is CASRDRGGQETQYF. CDR3 coding DNA: TGTGCCAGCAGGGACCGGGGAGGACAAGAGACCCAGTACTTC.

This chain joins TRBV10-1 and TRBJ2-7, with TRBD1 as a possible D gene (5 bases). The CDR3 has 15 amino acids. V was shortened by 0 bases and J by 3 bases, with 12 bases between the two germline ends. Germline V gene sequence: CDR1 WNHNN, CDR2 SYGVQD (reference sequence). The CDR3 reads CASSESQGLSYEQYF. For the CDR3, the DNA is TGCGCCAGCAGTGAGTCGCAGGGTCTCAGCTACGAGCAGTACTTC.

The V and J genes are TRBV5-1 and TRBJ2-1; 7 bases line up with TRBD2. The V segment lost 1 base and the J segment 5 bases; nucleotides outside the gene matches: 18. The CDR3 totals 19 residues. Germline CDR1 and CDR2: SGHRS and YFSETQ. The CDR3 coding sequence is TGCGCCAGCAGCTTGTCGCCCCCCCTCCTAATGGGAGGGGACAATGAGCAGTTCTTC. Encoded protein: CASSLSPPLLMGGDNEQFF.

About this clone: A read error may produce the germline difference seen at one junction end. J is TRBJ1-1 and V is TRBV18, with a weak D call TRBD1 (5 bases). In germline, CDR1 is KGHSH, CDR2 LQKENI. There are 14 residues in the CDR3. The CDR3 is CASSPGQLKTEAFF. The DNA for the CDR3 is TGTGCCAGCTCACCTGGACAACTGAAGACTGAAGCTTTCTTT.

The chain is built from TRBV5-1 and TRBJ1-1; 8 nucleotides line up with TRBD1. Germline V gene lookup returns CDR1 SGHRS and CDR2 YFSETQ. This CDR3 spans 15 amino acids. V shed 4 bases and J 5 bases; nucleotides not matched to a gene: 10. The CDR3 bases are TGCGCCAGCAGCAGAGGACAGGGTCTAGAGACTGAAGCTTTCTTT. Its protein product is CASSRGQGLETEAFF.

The chain combines TRBV28 with TRBJ2-1; D may be TRBD1 (6 bases). CDR3 length: 14 residues. V was trimmed by 8 bases and J by 0 bases, leaving 11 bases between them. The V gene's germline CDR1 is MDHEN and CDR2 SYDVKM. The CDR3 nucleotides read TGTGCCAGCTTACAAGGGGGCTCCTACAATGAGCAGTTCTTC. This encodes CASLQGGSYNEQFF.